The clone carrying this T cell receptor beta chain was counted ten times or more. Its target is unknown. These data belong to a study of CD8 T cells in ankylosing spondylitis. Study outcomes and limitations: Characteristic of ankylosing spondylitis blood, it appeared, was a TCR beta motif comprising about eight highly homologous variants.

TCRdb passed the 5' RACE reads through MiXCR, listing each CDR3 protein once. The sample lists 40,000 to 50,000 distinct CDR3 sequences, 4% occurring once. The sequencing sample was made of blood, either unsorted or a sorted T cell fraction (not recorded which). The source is a female donor with ankylosing spondylitis or in good health (not recorded which).

DNA of the CDR3: TGTGCCAGCAGCGACCGGGACAGGGGGAGCGATGAGCAGTTCTTC. It is translated as CASSDRDRGSDEQFF. The chain joins TRBV9 to TRBJ2-1; TRBD1 matches at 11 bases. Germline trimming cut 3 bases from V and 8 bases from J; bases unmatched to any gene: 7. The germline V gene has CDR1 SGDLS and CDR2 YYNGEE. This CDR3 is built from 15 residues. Variable domain in full (rest from reference TRBV9 and TRBJ2-1): DSGVTQTPKHLITATGQRVTLRCSPRSGDLSVYWYQQSLDQGLQFLIQYYNGEERAKGNILERFSAQQFPDLHSELNLSSLELGDSALYFCASSDRDRGSDEQFFGPGTRLTVL.